This TCR beta chain was profiled in a study of human T cells and chemical hapten exposure. Study-level background: Minor pooled library volume differences mainly drove per-sample TCR yield variation.

This clonotype showed up just a few times. This sample's time point: healthy volunteer bleed at 6 weeks. It was from unfractionated whole blood that total RNA was extracted. V shed 4 bases and J shed 2 bases, with 16 bases lying between them. CDR3 length: 16 residues. The study's library attached unique molecular identifiers to single cDNA molecules. MiXCR was run by TCRdb on the RACE reads, yielding one entry per CDR3 protein. The sample shows about 70,000 distinct CDR3 sequences, around 6.5% of them seen only once. The chain carries TRBV12-3 or TRBV12-4 and TRBJ2-3; D is perhaps TRBD1 (5 bases). Sequencing was carried out using whole blood. This clonotype originated in a female donor in good health. Some clones in this sample may be carry-over from other donors' samples. CDR3 loop: CASSSTSGPLTDTQYF. CDR3 DNA: TGTGCCAGCAGTTCCACATCAGGGCCCCTCACAGATACGCAGTATTTT.